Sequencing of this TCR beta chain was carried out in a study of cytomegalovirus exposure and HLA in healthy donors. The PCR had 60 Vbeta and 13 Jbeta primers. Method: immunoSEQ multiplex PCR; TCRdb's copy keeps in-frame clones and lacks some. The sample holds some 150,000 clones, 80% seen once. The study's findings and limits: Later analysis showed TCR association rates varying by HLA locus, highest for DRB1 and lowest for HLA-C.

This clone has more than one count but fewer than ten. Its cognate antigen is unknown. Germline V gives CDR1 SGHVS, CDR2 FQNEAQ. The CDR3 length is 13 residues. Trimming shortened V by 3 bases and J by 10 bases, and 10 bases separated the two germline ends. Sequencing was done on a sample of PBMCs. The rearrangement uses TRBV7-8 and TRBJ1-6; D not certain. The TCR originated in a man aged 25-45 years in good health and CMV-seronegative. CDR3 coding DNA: TGTGCCAGCAGCTTCGAGGAGGGATCACCCCTCCACTTT. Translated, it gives CASSFEEGSPLHF.